A selection of T cell receptor beta chains follows, all from one sample in a study of blood T cell repertoires in COVID-19. Sequenced by immunoSEQ multiplex PCR; TCRdb stores in-frame clones only, minus some. The sample yields more than 200,000 clones, roughly 80% seen once. Sequenced sample: peripheral blood. These receptors came from a man older than 75 with acute or convalescent COVID-19. Each CDR3 is given with its conserved first and last residue. A D gene is named only where the DNA matches it firmly. Expanded clones get a size class; other rows say once, few or many, or leave the size out.

14 TRBJ2-7 few TRBD1 TRBV11-1 TGTGCCAGCAGCTTCCACAGGGGATCGGACGAGCAGTACTTC CASSFHRGSDEQYF
13 TRBJ1-6 few . TRBV2 TGTGCCAGCAGTCAGGACAGAAATTCACCCCTCCACTTT CASSQDRNSPLHF
13 TRBJ1-1 . . TRBV3-1/TRBV3-2 TGTGCCAGCAGCCGGGCCGAGAACACTGAAGCTTTCTTT CASSRAENTEAFF
16 TRBJ2-3 once . TRBV5-8 TGTGCCAGCAGCTCCGGGGAGCCGTGGGGCACAGATACGCAGTATTTT CASSSGEPWGTDTQYF
15 TRBJ2-1 . . TRBV28 TGTGCCAGCAGCCCTACAGGGACATCCGGCAATGAGCAGTTCTTC CASSPTGTSGNEQFF
18 TRBJ1-5 once . TRBV4-1 TGCGCCAGCAGCCAAGCGGGACAACGAAGGGAAGGAAATCAGCCCCAGCATTTT CASSQAGQRREGNQPQHF
15 TRBJ1-2 . TRBD1 TRBV6-6 TGTGCCAGCAGTTACGGGGGAGGACAGGGTTATGGCTACACCTTC CASSYGGGQGYGYTF
15 TRBJ1-5 once . TRBV30 TGTGCCTGGAAGGGGCAGGGAAAAGGCAATCAGCCCCAGCATTTT CAWKGQGKGNQPQHF
15 TRBJ1-1 . . TRBV11-1 TGTGCCAGCAGCTTAGCTCGGGTTCCGAACACTGAAGCTTTCTTT CASSLARVPNTEAFF
15 TRBJ1-1 . . TRBV3-1/TRBV3-2 TGTGCCAGCAGCCACTTCGTCGGGGTGAACACTGAAGCTTTCTTT CASSHFVGVNTEAFF
17 TRBJ1-4 few TRBD1 TRBV5-5 TGTGCCAGCAGCTTCCTGGCTACAGGGGATGGTAATGAAAAACTGTTTTTT CASSFLATGDGNEKLFF
13 TRBJ1-2 . TRBD1 TRBV5-6 TGTGCCAGCTTGCTCAGACAGGGTCATGGCTACACCTTC CASLLRQGHGYTF
15 TRBJ2-3 . TRBD2 TRBV5-1 TGCGCCAGCAGCCAAGGGCGGGGGGGCCGCGATACGCAGTATTTT CASSQGRGGRDTQYF
17 TRBJ2-3 . TRBD2 TRBV24-1 TGTGCCACCAGTGACTTGGGACTAGCGGGAAGGGGGGATACGCAGTATTTT CATSDLGLAGRGDTQYF
15 TRBJ2-5 . TRBD1 TRBV9 TGTGCCAGCAGCCGCCGGACAGGGGGTCGAGAGACCCAGTACTTC CASSRRTGGRETQYF
15 TRBJ1-6 . . TRBV7-2 TGTGCCAGCAGCTTGGGCAGTAAAGTCAATTCACCCCTCCACTTT CASSLGSKVNSPLHF
15 TRBJ2-7 . TRBD2 TRBV5-1 TGCGCCAGCAGCTTAGATAGCGGGGGCTTCTACGAGCAGTACTTC CASSLDSGGFYEQYF
14 TRBJ2-2 . . TRBV27 TGTGCCAGCAGTGAGCGACGATTCCACGGGGAGCTGTTTTTT CASSERRFHGELFF
14 TRBJ2-2 . TRBD1 TRBV6-5 TGTGCCAGCAGTTGGACAGGGGGCACCGGGGAGCTGTTTTTT CASSWTGGTGELFF
18 TRBJ2-1 . TRBD2 TRBV4-2 TGTGCCAGCAGCCGTCGCCCGGTTGCGGGAGGAGAAGAAAATGAGCAGTTCTTC CASSRRPVAGGEENEQFF
17 TRBJ2-1 . TRBD2 TRBV5-1 TGCGCCAGCAGCTCGAACCTCATGGCAGCGGGGGGGAATGAGCAGTTCTTC CASSSNLMAAGGNEQFF
14 TRBJ1-1 . TRBD1 TRBV5-4 TGTGCCAGCAGCTCCGAGACAGGGCCATCTGAAGCTTTCTTT CASSSETGPSEAFF
15 TRBJ2-2 . TRBD2 TRBV11-2 TGTGCCAGCAGCCAAAGCGGGGGGCCCACCGGGGAGCTGTTTTTT CASSQSGGPTGELFF
14 TRBJ1-5 once TRBD1 TRBV6-9 TGTGCCAGCGGCCCGGACAGGGGCAATCAGCCCCAGCATTTT CASGPDRGNQPQHF
18 TRBJ2-1 . TRBD2 TRBV27 TGTGCCAGCAGTGCCTCCAAGACTAGCTCAGGCTCCTACAATGAGCAGTTCTTC CASSASKTSSGSYNEQFF
15 TRBJ2-5 once TRBD2 TRBV9 TGTGCCAGCAGCGTAGCGGGAGGGCTCCAAGAGACCCAGTACTTC CASSVAGGLQETQYF
16 TRBJ1-2 . TRBD1 TRBV30 TGTGCCTGGAGGAAAATGGGACAGGGGGCGCGTCATGGCTACACCTTC CAWRKMGQGARHGYTF
15 TRBJ2-2 . TRBD1 TRBV28 TGTGCCAGCGGCCCGGGGGACAGGGCCACCGGGGAGCTGTTTTTT CASGPGDRATGELFF
18 TRBJ1-3 . TRBD1 TRBV2 TGTGCCAGCAGTGAATGGGGGGGACAGGGGAGCTCTGGAAACACCATATATTTT CASSEWGGQGSSGNTIYF
16 TRBJ2-3 . . TRBV3-1/TRBV3-2 TGTGCCAGCAGCCAAGATCCAGGGGGGAGCACAGATACGCAGTATTTT CASSQDPGGSTDTQYF
13 TRBJ2-7 . . TRBV11-3 TGTGCCAGCAGTTACAGGAGTTCCTACGAGCAGTACTTC CASSYRSSYEQYF
14 TRBJ1-4 . TRBD1 TRBV5-1 TGCGCCAGCAGCTTGGGGACAGGAGGTGAAAAACTGTTTTTT CASSLGTGGEKLFF
13 TRBJ1-6 once . TRBV12-5 TGTGCTAGTGGTTTGACAGGCGCTTCACCCCTCCACTTT CASGLTGASPLHF
14 TRBJ1-1 . . TRBV6-5 TGTGCCAGCAGCCCGGGCGGGAGAGGCACTGAAGCTTTCTTT CASSPGGRGTEAFF
14 TRBJ1-2 . . TRBV30 TGTGCCTGGAAGGGGGAACTTCCTAACTATGGCTACACCTTC CAWKGELPNYGYTF
13 TRBJ2-1 . . TRBV2 TGTGCCAGCAGTGAAACGAACTTTAGAGAGCAGTTCTTC CASSETNFREQFF
13 TRBJ1-2 . . TRBV24-1 TGTGCCACCAGTGAGAGACAGACCTATGGCTACACCTTC CATSERQTYGYTF
14 TRBJ1-5 many . TRBV2 TGTGCCAGCCTGAGGGGTGACAGGAATCAGCCCCAGCATTTT CASLRGDRNQPQHF
14 TRBJ1-1 few TRBD1 TRBV18 TGTGCCAGCTCACGGACAGGGGTGGGCACTGAAGCTTTCTTT CASSRTGVGTEAFF
15 TRBJ1-5 . . TRBV2 TGTGCCAGCAGTGATCGGGGGGCAAGCAATCAGCCCCAGCATTTT CASSDRGASNQPQHF
15 TRBJ1-6 few TRBD1 TRBV14 TGTGCCAGCAGCCAGGGACAGGGGCTAAATTCACCCCTCCACTTT CASSQGQGLNSPLHF
16 TRBJ1-4 . TRBD1 TRBV28 TGTGCCAGCAGCCCCGGGACAGGAGGAGGCATAGAAAAACTGTTTTTT CASSPGTGGGIEKLFF
13 TRBJ1-1 . TRBD1 TRBV24-1 TGTGCCACCAAGGGACAGGGAGCGACTGAAGCTTTCTTT CATKGQGATEAFF
13 TRBJ2-2 . . TRBV9 TGTGCCAGCGGTGCCAGGGTGACCGGGGAGCTGTTTTTT CASGARVTGELFF
13 TRBJ1-4 . TRBD1 TRBV30 TGTGCCTGGAGGGACAGGGCACACGAAAAACTGTTTTTT CAWRDRAHEKLFF
13 TRBJ1-6 . . TRBV6-5 TGTGCCAGCAGTTCTGCCGGTAATTCACCCCTCCACTTT CASSSAGNSPLHF
15 TRBJ2-7 once . TRBV12-1 TGTGCCAGCAGCCCCTGGACAGGAGGTACCTACGAGCAGTACTTC CASSPWTGGTYEQYF
17 TRBJ1-5 . TRBD1 TRBV19 TGTGCCAGTAGTATCACAGGGGCAAAGTTGATGGGTCAGCCCCAGCATTTT CASSITGAKLMGQPQHF
13 TRBJ2-7 . TRBD1 TRBV4-1 TGCGCCAGCAGTTGGGACAGGGCGTCTGAGCAGTACTTC CASSWDRASEQYF
15 TRBJ2-1 . . TRBV6-4 TGTGCCAGCAGTGAGGCAGAAAGCTCCTACAATGAGCAGTTCTTC CASSEAESSYNEQFF
15 TRBJ1-4 . . TRBV7-9 TGTGCCAGCAGCTTAGACGCAGGGTATAATGAAAAACTGTTTTTT CASSLDAGYNEKLFF
13 TRBJ1-2 . . TRBV12-3/TRBV12-4 TGTGCCAGCAGTTTGAGCGGGTACTATGGCTACACCTTC CASSLSGYYGYTF
16 TRBJ1-5 . TRBD1 TRBV18 TGTGCCAGCGCAGGATCGAAGGACAGGGGCTGGCAGCCCCAGCATTTT CASAGSKDRGWQPQHF
14 TRBJ2-3 . . TRBV24-1 TGTGCCACCAGTGACAGGGGCCCCGCAGATACGCAGTATTTT CATSDRGPADTQYF
14 TRBJ1-3 . . TRBV6-5 TGTGCCAGCTCCACCCAGGGGCCTGGAAACACCATATATTTT CASSTQGPGNTIYF